One sample yielded the 21 T cell receptor beta chains listed below, sequenced in a study of shared T cell receptors in the human thymus. TCRdb's table, derived via immunoSEQ multiplex PCR, lists solely in-frame clones and lacks some. Of some 720,000 clones listed, roughly 88% are singletons. These data also featured in a second study, about human thymus T cells.

Input material: thymocytes. These receptors all stem from a boy less than two years old with a congenital heart defect.

This sequence joins TRBV7-6 and TRBJ2-1; possibly TRBD2 for D (7 bases). The CDR3 extends over 16 amino acids. Trimming stripped 7 bases from V and 0 bases from J, with 16 bases between. The germline V gene encodes CDR1 SGHVS and CDR2 FNYEAQ. CDR3 in amino acids: CASTRGGLLSYNEQFF. The CDR3 nucleotides read TGTGCCAGCACCAGGGGAGGGCTCCTCTCCTACAATGAGCAGTTCTTC.

The chain employs TRBV5-1 and TRBJ1-2; D remains ambiguous. Germline V gives CDR1 SGHRS, CDR2 YFSETQ. The V gene lost 0 bases and the J gene lost 4 bases, with 10 bases spanning the gap. CDR3 length: 14 residues. CDR3 sequence (DNA): TGCGCCAGCAGCTTGGACGTTGGCGGCTATGGCTACACCTTC. It encodes CASSLDVGGYGYTF.

Turning to this clone: The sample holds other DNA sequences that translate to the same CDR3. The chain couples TRBV5-1 to TRBJ2-5; 13 bases match TRBD2. After removal of 4 bases from V and 5 bases from J, the junction contained 5 bases not matched to a gene. This CDR3 comprises 15 residues. Per germline, CDR1 SGHRS and CDR2 YFSETQ. CDR3 residues: CASSPGLAGVETQYF. The CDR3 coding sequence is TGCGCCAGCAGCCCCGGACTAGCGGGAGTGGAGACCCAGTACTTC.

The chain carries TRBV7-9 and TRBJ2-3; 15 nucleotides align to TRBD2. V lost 0 bases to trimming and J lost 3 bases; unmatched junction nucleotides: 4. The CDR3 consists of 18 residues. Per the germline V gene, CDR1 is SEHNR and CDR2 is FQNEAQ (reference sequence). The CDR3 DNA reads TGTGCCAGCAGCTTAGCGTTCGGACTAGCGGGAGGGACAGATACGCAGTATTTT. Protein product: CASSLAFGLAGGTDTQYF.

The CDR3 DNA follows: TGTGCCAGCAGCTTAAGGGGCCGACAGGGCGAAGAGACCCAGTACTTC. This codes for CASSLRGRQGEETQYF. The chain has TRBV7-8 and TRBJ2-5; the match to TRBD1 covers 7 bases. Trimming at V came to 2 bases and at J to 3 bases, leaving 9 bases not matched to a gene. This CDR3 is 16 amino acids long. Germline CDR1 is SGHVS and CDR2 is FQNEAQ.

The chain employs TRBV28 and TRBJ2-1, with a weak D call TRBD1 (5 bases). The CDR3 length is 18 residues. Germline V CDR1 and CDR2: MDHEN, SYDVKM. The germline V and J ends were trimmed by 3 bases and 0 bases, with 18 bases remaining between them. The DNA for the CDR3 is TGTGCCAGCAGTTTGGCCAGGGTGTCGTTGAGCTCCTACAATGAGCAGTTCTTC. This encodes CASSLARVSLSSYNEQFF.

The chain couples TRBV19 to TRBJ2-1; D gene ambiguous. This CDR3 is built from 12 residues. The V end was cut by 5 bases, the J end by 9 bases, with 11 bases between. Per the germline V gene, CDR1 is LNHDA and CDR2 is SQIVND (reference sequence). The CDR3 sequence is CASSWAPSEQFF. The CDR3 region has the DNA TGTGCCAGTAGTTGGGCCCCCTCTGAGCAGTTCTTC.

This rearrangement joins TRBV9 to TRBJ2-3; a possible D gene is TRBD1 (6 bases). The CDR3 has 14 residues. Germline V lookup: CDR1 SGDLS, CDR2 YYNGEE. The V gene lost 3 bases and the J gene lost 4 bases, with 12 bases spanning the gap. CDR3 region: CASSAAGVADTQYF. CDR3 DNA sequence: TGTGCCAGCAGCGCCGCAGGGGTGGCAGATACGCAGTATTTT.

The J gene is TRBJ2-1, the V gene TRBV20-1, with no clear D. The V end lost 6 bases, the J end lost 10 bases, and 13 bases lay between the germline ends. Per the germline V gene, CDR1 is DFQATT and CDR2 is SNEGSKA (reference sequence). This CDR3 comprises 11 residues. The CDR3 sequence is CSAVSHGEQFF. CDR3 DNA sequence: TGCAGTGCCGTTAGCCACGGGGAGCAGTTCTTC.

The rearrangement joins TRBV4-1 to TRBJ1-4; 9 bases fit TRBD1. The germline V gene encodes CDR1 MGHRA and CDR2 YSYEKL. Trimming cost V 3 bases and J 0 bases; bases outside gene matches: 11. There are 19 residues in the CDR3. The CDR3 region is CASSQGLPGQGATNEKLFF. CDR3 bases: TGCGCCAGCAGCCAGGGGCTCCCGGGACAGGGTGCAACTAATGAAAAACTGTTTTTT.

The chain links TRBV10-3 to TRBJ1-5, with D hard to call. Trimming removed 4 bases from V and 3 bases from J, with 7 bases in between. Germline CDR1 reads ENHRY; CDR2 reads SYGVKD. The CDR3 has 13 amino acids. Here the CDR3 reads CAISGGYNQPQHF. The CDR3 DNA reads TGTGCCATCAGTGGCGGCTACAATCAGCCCCAGCATTTT.

The chain uses TRBV5-1 and TRBJ2-7; 8 nucleotides agree with TRBD1. This CDR3 contains 18 residues. Unmatched junction bases numbered 15, after V lost 0 bases and J lost 4 bases. Germline V gene sequence: CDR1 SGHRS, CDR2 YFSETQ. This CDR3 is CASSLAPQGAGVGYEQYF. CDR3 DNA sequence: TGCGCCAGCAGCTTGGCACCGCAGGGGGCTGGTGTAGGGTACGAGCAGTACTTC. Full variable domain (outside the CDR3, taken from reference TRBV5-1 and TRBJ2-7): KAGVTQTPRYLIKTRGQQVTLSCSPISGHRSVSWYQQTPGQGLQFLFEYFSETQRNKGNFPGRFSGRQFSNSRSEMNVSTLELGDSALYLCASSLAPQGAGVGYEQYFGPGTRLTVT.

The V call is TRBV6-5, the J call TRBJ1-4, with 7 nucleotides matching TRBD1. CDR1 MNHEY and CDR2 SVGAGI come from the germline V gene. Germline trimming cut 5 bases from V and 8 bases from J; bases unmatched to any gene: 11. The CDR3 consists of 15 residues. CDR3 sequence: CASSAGTVMREKLFF. The DNA of the CDR3 is TGTGCCAGCAGTGCGGGGACAGTAATGAGGGAAAAACTGTTTTTT.

V and J are TRBV18 and TRBJ2-7; 12 bases align to TRBD2. The CDR3 loop spans 17 amino acids. Germline CDR1 reads KGHSH; CDR2 reads LQKENI. J gave up 2 bases and V 5 bases, and 10 bases lay outside the gene matches. CDR3 coding DNA: TGTGCCAGCTCAAACGGCGCCACTAGCGGGAGGCCCTACGAGCAGTACTTC. This gives the protein CASSNGATSGRPYEQYF. Supplemented by reference TRBV18 and TRBJ2-7, the full variable domain reads NAGVMQNPRHLVRRRGQEARLRCSPMKGHSHVYWYRQLPEEGLKFMVYLQKENIIDESGMPKERFSAEFPKEGPSILRIQQVVRGDSAAYFCASSNGATSGRPYEQYFGPGTRLTVT.

The rearrangement uses TRBV6-5 and TRBJ1-5; TRBD1 matches 7 bases. Germline CDR1 is MNHEY and CDR2 is SVGAGI. This CDR3 has 15 residues. With 6 bases clipped from V and 0 bases from J, the junction kept 5 bases outside the gene matches. The CDR3 spells CASSQGVDSNQPQHF. Here the CDR3 DNA reads TGTGCCAGCAGCCAGGGGGTGGATAGCAATCAGCCCCAGCATTTT.

The rearrangement uses TRBV14 and TRBJ1-3; D unclear. The V gene lost 1 base and the J gene lost 0 bases, with 10 bases spanning the gap. Germline values: CDR1 SGHDN, CDR2 FVKESK. This CDR3 contains 16 residues. CDR3 nucleotide sequence: TGTGCCAGCAGCCAAGTGTCACACCTCTCTGGAAACACCATATATTTT. Residues: CASSQVSHLSGNTIYF. Variable domain in full (rest from reference TRBV14 and TRBJ1-3): EAGVTQFPSHSVIEKGQTVTLRCDPISGHDNLYWYRRVMGKEIKFLLHFVKESKQDESGMPNNRFLAERTGGTYSTLKVQPAELEDSGVYFCASSQVSHLSGNTIYFGEGSWLTVV.

The chain employs TRBV4-1 and TRBJ2-5; 8 positions match TRBD1. CDR1 and CDR2 (germline): MGHRA, YSYEKL. J lost 4 bases, V lost 4 bases, and 11 bases had no gene match. The CDR3 contains 16 residues. Here the CDR3 DNA reads TGCGCCAGCAGCCCACAACCAGACAGGGGCAGAGAGACCCAGTACTTC. It yields the protein CASSPQPDRGRETQYF.

The V gene is TRBV27, the J gene TRBJ2-1; D gene unclear. This CDR3 comprises 14 residues. Per the germline V gene, CDR1 is MNHEY and CDR2 is SMNVEV (reference sequence). Between the trimmed V and J ends, which lost 10 bases and 2 bases, there was a span of 15 bases. The CDR3 nucleotides read TGTGCCACTAGGCTCGATTCGACCTACAATGAGCAGTTCTTC. Its translation: CATRLDSTYNEQFF.

The V and J genes are TRBV29-1 and TRBJ2-3; 10 nucleotides line up with TRBD2. CDR3 length: 14 residues. CDR1 is SQVTM and CDR2 is ANQGSEA in the germline V gene. The trim removed 3 bases at V and 4 bases at J, leaving 4 bases unmatched. The CDR3 loop is CSVESLAGADTQYF. For the CDR3, the DNA is TGCAGCGTTGAGTCCCTAGCGGGAGCAGATACGCAGTATTTT.

The rearrangement joins TRBV30 to TRBJ1-1; possibly TRBD1 for D (6 bases). V was shortened by 2 bases and J by 0 bases, with 10 bases between the two germline ends. Germline V gene lookup returns CDR1 GTSNPN and CDR2 SVGIG (reference sequence). CDR3 length: 14 residues. DNA for the CDR3: TGTGCCTGGAGTAAGGACAGAGTGAACACTGAAGCTTTCTTT. Encoded protein: CAWSKDRVNTEAFF.

This clone was picked up a small number of times. This rearrangement joins TRBV11-2 to TRBJ2-7; 9 bases match TRBD1. Germline V gene data show CDR1 as SGHAT and CDR2 as FQNNGV. Trimming at V came to 0 bases and at J to 3 bases, leaving 12 bases not matched to a gene. The CDR3 loop spans 18 amino acids. CDR3 bases: TGTGCCAGCAGCTTAGAGGGTGGCTCGGGACAGGGTGGCTACGAGCAGTACTTC. This codes for CASSLEGGSGQGGYEQYF. Together with reference TRBV11-2 and TRBJ2-7, the CDR3 gives the full variable domain: EAGVAQSPRYKIIEKRQSVAFWCNPISGHATLYWYQQILGQGPKLLIQFQNNGVVDDSQLPKDRFSAERLKGVDSTLKIQPAKLEDSAVYLCASSLEGGSGQGGYEQYFGPGTRLTVT.